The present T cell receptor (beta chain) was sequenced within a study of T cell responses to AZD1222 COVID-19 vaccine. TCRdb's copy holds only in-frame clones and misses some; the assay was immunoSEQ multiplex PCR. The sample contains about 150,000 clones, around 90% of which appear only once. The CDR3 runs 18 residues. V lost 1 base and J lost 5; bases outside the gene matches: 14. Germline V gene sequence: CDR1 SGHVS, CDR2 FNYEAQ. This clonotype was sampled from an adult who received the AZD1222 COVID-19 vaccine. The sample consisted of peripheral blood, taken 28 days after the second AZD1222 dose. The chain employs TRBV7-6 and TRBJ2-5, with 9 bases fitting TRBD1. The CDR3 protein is CASSLEGPGTGNGETQYF. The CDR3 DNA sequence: TGTGCCAGCAGCTTAGAAGGCCCCGGGACAGGGAATGGGGAGACCCAGTACTTC.